A selection of T cell receptor beta chains follows, all from one sample in a study of cytomegalovirus exposure and HLA in healthy donors. Method: immunoSEQ multiplex PCR; TCRdb's copy keeps in-frame clones and lacks some. The sample includes about 200,000 clones, roughly 80% of them seen just once. The material sequenced was PBMCs. The receptors were gathered from a woman in her late teens or twenties in good health and CMV-seronegative. The CDR3 runs from the conserved cysteine through the conserved F or W. The order of the fields is D gene, clone size, J gene, V gene, CDR3 protein, CDR3 DNA. The D gene is left open where the match is weak. For some rows the clone size is stated as once, few or many, or as a class when expanded; others skip it.

TRBD2 NA TRBJ2-5 TRBV10-3 CAISESKAGEGETQYF TGTGCCATCAGTGAGTCCAAGGCGGGGGAGGGAGAGACCCAGTACTTC
TRBD2 NA TRBJ2-7 TRBV5-1 CASSLGLAGDEYEQYF TGCGCCAGCAGCTTAGGACTAGCGGGAGATGAGTACGAGCAGTACTTC
NA NA TRBJ2-3 TRBV7-3 CASSLSGATDTQYF TGTGCCAGCAGCCTCTCGGGGGCCACAGATACGCAGTATTTT
NA NA TRBJ2-2 TRBV4-1 CASTQGVLTANTGELFF TGCGCCAGCACCCAAGGGGTCCTGACGGCAAACACCGGGGAGCTGTTTTTT
NA NA TRBJ2-7 TRBV27 CASRTGGGKQYF TGTGCCAGCCGCACCGGGGGCGGCAAGCAGTACTTC
TRBD2 NA TRBJ2-1 TRBV28 CASSLSGGGPSSYNEQFF TGTGCCAGCAGTTTGAGCGGGGGGGGACCGAGCTCCTACAATGAGCAGTTCTTC
TRBD2 NA TRBJ2-1 TRBV5-1 CASTGTSGVNEQFF TGCGCCAGCACCGGGACTAGCGGGGTAAATGAGCAGTTCTTC
NA NA TRBJ1-5 TRBV19 CASSILAVPNQPQHF TGTGCCAGTAGTATCTTGGCGGTACCCAATCAGCCCCAGCATTTT
NA few TRBJ1-1 TRBV15 CATSRQAMNTEAFF TGTGCCACCAGTCGGCAGGCCATGAACACTGAAGCTTTCTTT
TRBD2 few TRBJ2-2 TRBV6-4 CASSDSTSGNTGELFF TGTGCCAGCAGTGACTCGACTAGCGGGAACACCGGGGAGCTGTTTTTT
NA NA TRBJ1-6 TRBV18 CASSPVPGTNSPLHF TGTGCCAGCTCACCAGTCCCAGGGACTAATTCACCCCTCCACTTT
TRBD1 NA TRBJ2-5 TRBV4-1 CASSVPGGGETQYF TGCGCCAGCAGCGTACCAGGGGGCGGTGAGACCCAGTACTTC
NA NA TRBJ2-7 TRBV11-2 CASSSLQGEQYF TGTGCCAGCAGCTCCCTCCAAGGGGAGCAGTACTTC
TRBD1 NA TRBJ1-2 TRBV6-6 CASSPQGDRGYTF TGTGCCAGCAGTCCTCAGGGGGATCGTGGCTACACCTTC
NA NA TRBJ2-7 TRBV7-9 CASSLAAGQGEQYF TGTGCCAGCAGCTTAGCGGCCGGGCAGGGCGAGCAGTACTTC
TRBD2 NA TRBJ2-7 TRBV28 CASSLRSSGKYEQYF TGTGCCAGCAGTTTAAGGTCTAGCGGGAAGTACGAGCAGTACTTC
NA NA TRBJ1-3 TRBV5-6 CASSFGLSTGNTIYF TGTGCCAGCAGCTTCGGGTTATCCACTGGAAACACCATATATTTT
NA NA TRBJ2-7 TRBV28 CASERGKFYEQYF TGTGCCAGCGAGAGGGGTAAATTCTACGAGCAGTACTTC
NA NA TRBJ2-7 TRBV7-2 CASTTGFPYEQYF TGTGCCAGCACCACAGGGTTTCCCTACGAGCAGTACTTC
NA NA TRBJ2-6 TRBV18 CASSWTGDSGANVLTF TGTGCCAGCTCATGGACGGGGGACTCTGGGGCCAACGTCCTGACTTTC
TRBD1 NA TRBJ1-4 TRBV9 CASSVGQGAEKLFF TGTGCCAGCAGCGTAGGACAGGGGGCAGAAAAACTGTTTTTT
TRBD1 NA TRBJ2-2 TRBV5-4 CASSLDRGAGELFF TGTGCCAGCAGCTTGGACAGGGGGGCCGGGGAGCTGTTTTTT
NA NA TRBJ1-1 TRBV30 CAWSREVGVNTEAFF TGTGCCTGGAGTCGGGAGGTAGGAGTTAACACTGAAGCTTTCTTT
NA NA TRBJ2-3 TRBV9 CASSSSKDTQYF TGTGCCAGCAGCTCTAGTAAAGATACGCAGTATTTT
NA few TRBJ1-1 TRBV7-3 CASSPRGGGDAEAFF TGTGCCAGCAGCCCCCGGGGAGGTGGGGATGCTGAAGCTTTCTTT
TRBD1 NA TRBJ1-4 TRBV6-5 CASSYEGADPEKLFF TGTGCCAGCAGTTACGAGGGGGCCGATCCGGAAAAACTGTTTTTT
TRBD1 NA TRBJ2-5 TRBV7-9 CASSARDSQETQYF TGTGCCAGCAGCGCACGGGACAGCCAAGAGACCCAGTACTTC
NA NA TRBJ1-4 TRBV27 CASSATNEKLFF TGTGCCAGCTCTGCAACTAATGAAAAACTGTTTTTT
NA few TRBJ2-7 TRBV10-3 CAISEWAAEEQYF TGTGCCATCAGTGAATGGGCAGCGGAAGAGCAGTACTTC
TRBD1 NA TRBJ1-2 TRBV27 CASSLRQGNYGYTF TGTGCCAGCAGTCTCAGACAGGGGAACTATGGCTACACCTTC
NA many TRBJ2-1 TRBV2 CASTESDSRDEQFF TGTGCCAGCACAGAATCGGACTCCCGAGATGAGCAGTTCTTC
NA few TRBJ1-1 TRBV12-2 CASRLATEVIQGGTEAFF TGTGCAAGTCGCTTAGCGACGGAGGTGATCCAGGGAGGAACTGAAGCTTTCTTT
NA NA TRBJ1-2 TRBV5-4 CASSSGRNYGYTF TGTGCCAGCAGTTCTGGACGGAACTATGGCTACACCTTC
TRBD2 NA TRBJ2-1 TRBV7-6 CASSPVAVTGLAYNEQFF TGTGCCAGCAGCCCCGTGGCGGTTACGGGACTAGCGTACAATGAGCAGTTCTTC
NA NA TRBJ2-3 TRBV5-1 CASSPAGSTDTQYF TGCGCCAGCAGCCCGGCCGGGAGCACAGATACGCAGTATTTT
NA NA TRBJ1-5 TRBV9 CASSVPSRPNQPQHF TGTGCCAGCAGCGTCCCCTCCAGGCCCAATCAGCCCCAGCATTTT
NA NA TRBJ2-2 TRBV5-1 CASSLANTGELFF TGCGCCAGCAGCTTGGCTAACACCGGGGAGCTGTTTTTT
TRBD1 NA TRBJ1-1 TRBV30 CAWSGNRGSEAFF TGTGCCTGGAGTGGGAACAGGGGCTCTGAAGCTTTCTTT
NA NA TRBJ2-1 TRBV9 CASSSSANEQFF TGTGCCAGCAGCTCTTCGGCCAATGAGCAGTTCTTC
NA once TRBJ2-3 TRBV11-2 CASSLAWGVGTDTQYF TGTGCCAGCAGCTTAGCTTGGGGGGTAGGGACAGATACGCAGTATTTT
NA NA TRBJ1-2 TRBV19 CASSVKPGLSSGYTF TGTGCCAGTAGTGTGAAACCGGGACTCTCGTCTGGCTACACCTTC
NA few TRBJ2-6 TRBV7-2 CASTVAGANVLTF TGTGCCAGCACCGTGGCTGGGGCCAACGTCCTGACTTTC
TRBD1 few TRBJ1-2 TRBV5-1 CASSPDRAIYGYTF TGCGCCAGCAGCCCCGACAGGGCTATCTATGGCTACACCTTC
NA NA TRBJ1-1 TRBV7-9 CASSHPGGANTEAFF TGTGCCAGCAGTCACCCGGGTGGGGCGAACACTGAAGCTTTCTTT
NA NA TRBJ1-4 TRBV20-1 CSASLEEKLFF TGCAGTGCTAGTTTGGAAGAAAAACTGTTTTTT
TRBD2 NA TRBJ2-3 TRBV18 CASSPMTSRGTQYF TGTGCCAGCTCACCCATGACTAGCCGAGGTACGCAGTATTTT
NA NA TRBJ1-1 TRBV5-1 CASSLRDQVTEAFF TGCGCCAGCAGCTTGAGGGACCAGGTTACTGAAGCTTTCTTT
NA NA TRBJ2-3 TRBV4-1 CASSLGGARGDTQYF TGCGCCAGCAGCCTCGGCGGGGCGCGGGGAGATACGCAGTATTTT
NA NA TRBJ1-4 TRBV6-5 CASRPDRERDEKLFF TGTGCCAGCAGGCCGGACAGAGAAAGAGACGAAAAACTGTTTTTT
NA NA TRBJ1-1 TRBV11-2 CASSLSGQQNTEAFF TGTGCCAGCAGCTTGTCTGGACAGCAGAACACTGAAGCTTTCTTT
TRBD1 NA TRBJ1-4 TRBV27 CASSSGQGSANEKLFF TGTGCCAGCAGTTCGGGACAGGGGAGTGCTAATGAAAAACTGTTTTTT
NA NA TRBJ1-1 TRBV19 CASRKTRENTEAFF TGTGCCAGTAGAAAAACCAGGGAGAACACTGAAGCTTTCTTT
NA NA TRBJ1-2 TRBV7-9 CASSSGANYGYTF TGTGCCAGCAGCTCGGGCGCTAACTATGGCTACACCTTC
TRBD1 NA TRBJ2-3 TRBV27 CASTLTGGTDTQYF TGTGCCAGCACCCTGACAGGGGGAACAGATACGCAGTATTTT
TRBD2 NA TRBJ2-2 TRBV5-1 CASSSGTSGYTGELFF TGCGCCAGCAGCAGCGGGACTAGCGGGTACACCGGGGAGCTGTTTTTT
TRBD1 NA TRBJ2-7 TRBV15 CATSSGQGKDEQYF TGTGCCACCAGCAGCGGACAGGGAAAGGACGAGCAGTACTTC
NA NA TRBJ1-2 TRBV5-1 CASSPNPGVYGYTF TGCGCCAGCAGCCCAAATCCGGGAGTGTATGGCTACACCTTC